Listed here are 23 T cell receptor beta chains from one sample, sequenced in a study of T cell responses to AZD1222 COVID-19 vaccine. Measured with immunoSEQ multiplex PCR; TCRdb has only the in-frame clones, and not every one. The sample consists of about 110,000 clones, roughly nine tenths of them appearing once. Material: peripheral blood, obtained on day 0 of MenACWY control vaccination. The receptors originated from an adult in good health.

The CDR3 here is CASSYSNTGSYGYTF. The CDR3 DNA sequence: TGTGCCAGCAGTTACTCCAATACTGGTTCCTATGGCTACACCTTC. This sequence joins TRBV6-5 and TRBJ1-2; D is unclear. This CDR3 spans 15 amino acids. The germline V gene encodes CDR1 MNHEY and CDR2 SVGAGI. Trimming removed 0 bases from V and 4 bases from J, with 12 bases in between.

V gene TRBV19 combines with J gene TRBJ2-3, with unresolved D. The CDR3 extends over 14 amino acids. In germline, CDR1 is LNHDA, CDR2 SQIVND (reference sequence). The V end lost 5 bases, the J end lost 0 bases, and 9 bases lay between the germline ends. CDR3 sequence (DNA): TGTGCCAGTAGTCAAGTTACTAGCACAGATACGCAGTATTTT. It encodes CASSQVTSTDTQYF.

The V and J genes are TRBV20-1 and TRBJ1-1; the D is unclear. CDR3 size: 11 residues. Germline V CDR1 and CDR2: DFQATT, SNEGSKA (reference sequence). V lost 4 bases and J lost 7, with 10 bases in between. The CDR3 sequence is CSAMFVGEAFF. The DNA for the CDR3 is TGCAGTGCTATGTTCGTGGGTGAAGCTTTCTTT.

This chain joins TRBV15 and TRBJ2-7; 10 positions match TRBD1. Trimming cost V 4 bases and J 4 bases; bases outside gene matches: 4. Germline values: CDR1 LNHNV, CDR2 YYDKDF (reference sequence). This CDR3 is built from 14 residues. The CDR3 spells CATSKDRGGYEQYF. CDR3 nucleotide sequence: TGTGCCACCAGCAAGGACAGGGGGGGATACGAGCAGTACTTC.

This chain links TRBV7-3 with TRBJ1-4; perhaps TRBD1 as D (5 bases). Per the germline V gene, CDR1 is SGHTA and CDR2 is FQGTGA. Trimming took off 4 bases at V and 7 bases at J, with 10 bases between the two ends. The CDR3 extends over 13 amino acids. This CDR3 is CASSSQGGEKLFF. The CDR3 DNA reads as TGTGCCAGCAGCTCTCAGGGAGGTGAAAAACTGTTTTTT.

The rearrangement links TRBV5-8 to TRBJ1-4; D is unresolved. The CDR3 totals 14 residues. Trimming shortened V by 2 bases and J by 8 bases, and 13 bases separated the two germline ends. The germline CDR1 and CDR2 sequences are SGHTS and YDEGEE. The CDR3 DNA sequence: TGTGCCAGCAGCTTAGACCGGGCCCGAGAAAAACTGTTTTTT. Translation gives CASSLDRAREKLFF.

This rearrangement joins TRBV7-3 to TRBJ2-2; 8 bases match TRBD2. The germline CDR1 and CDR2 sequences are SGHTA and FQGTGA. The junction had 2 bases not matched to a gene; V was cut back by 4 bases and J by 4 bases. CDR3 length: 14 residues. CDR3 sequence (DNA): TGTGCCAGCAGCTCCGGACTAGCCACCGGGGAGCTGTTTTTT. Residues: CASSSGLATGELFF.

This rearrangement joins TRBV5-1 to TRBJ2-2, with D tentatively TRBD1 (5 bases). Germline-derived CDR1 and CDR2 are SGHRS and YFSETQ. This CDR3 is built from 13 residues. Trimming took 4 bases from V and 10 from J, leaving 14 bases between them. As DNA, the CDR3 is TGCGCCAGCAGCGCCCAGGGTATGGAGGAGCTGTTTTTT. The encoded protein is CASSAQGMEELFF. Full variable domain (rest looked up from reference TRBV5-1 and TRBJ2-2): KAGVTQTPRYLIKTRGQQVTLSCSPISGHRSVSWYQQTPGQGLQFLFEYFSETQRNKGNFPGRFSGRQFSNSRSEMNVSTLELGDSALYLCASSAQGMEELFFGEGSRLTVL.

The rearrangement links TRBV18 to TRBJ2-1; 10 nucleotides agree with TRBD2. CDR1 is KGHSH and CDR2 is LQKENI in the germline V gene. The CDR3 has 16 amino acids. V trimming: 0 bases; J trimming: 7 bases; junction bases outside the gene matches: 6. The CDR3 loop is CASSPPGAGGRNEQFF. DNA of the CDR3: TGTGCCAGCTCACCACCGGGAGCGGGGGGGCGAAATGAGCAGTTCTTC.

This clone was detected once. The V and J genes are TRBV27 and TRBJ2-7, with 12 bases fitting TRBD1. Germline V gene lookup returns CDR1 MNHEY and CDR2 SMNVEV (reference sequence). The CDR3 extends over 16 amino acids. V lost 3 bases, J lost 12 bases, and 15 bases stayed unmatched. CDR3 coding DNA: TGTGCCAGCAGTTTCCCGGGACAGGGGGCGTTGTTGTTTTCGTACTTC. Translating gives CASSFPGQGALLFSYF.

The chain uses TRBV5-1 and TRBJ2-7; 7 nucleotides line up with TRBD1. This CDR3 spans 15 amino acids. CDR1 is SGHRS, CDR2 YFSETQ, per germline. J was trimmed by 0 bases and V by 1 base; bases with no gene match: 4. CDR3 coding DNA: TGCGCCAGCAGCTTGAGGGCAGGGGGCTCCTACGAGCAGTACTTC. This translates into CASSLRAGGSYEQYF.

The chain links TRBV6-2 or TRBV6-3 to TRBJ2-1, with 10 bases matching TRBD2. The germline gives CDR1 MNHEY, CDR2 SVGEGT. V lost 2 bases to trimming and J lost 9 bases; unmatched junction nucleotides: 10. The CDR3 runs to 16 residues. The CDR3 DNA follows: TGTGCCAGCAGTTACCATCAGCGGGGGGGCCTCGGTGAGCAGTTCTTC. It yields the protein CASSYHQRGGLGEQFF.

The chain carries TRBV6-5 and TRBJ2-1; D tentatively reads TRBD1 or TRBD2 (5 bases each). This CDR3 region has 13 residues. CDR1 MNHEY and CDR2 SVGAGI come from the germline V gene. Trimming took 2 bases from V and 10 from J, leaving 12 bases between them. The CDR3 bases are TGTGCCAGCAGTTACGGGGCGGGCGAGGAGCAGTTCTTC. Residues: CASSYGAGEEQFF.

V and J are TRBV5-1 and TRBJ1-1, with unresolved D. This CDR3 region has 16 residues. The germline V gene has CDR1 SGHRS and CDR2 YFSETQ. Deletions cut 0 bases from V and 0 bases from J, with 12 bases between. The CDR3 is CASSLDPGLMNTEAFF. CDR3 nucleotide sequence: TGCGCCAGCAGCTTGGACCCGGGCCTCATGAACACTGAAGCTTTCTTT.

This clone was seen repeatedly, ten times or more. The CDR3 is CATSDYRDTGELFF. CDR3 DNA sequence: TGTGCCACCAGTGATTACAGAGACACCGGGGAGCTGTTTTTT. The chain is built from TRBV24-1 and TRBJ2-2; D is unclear. V lost 2 bases to trimming and J lost 3 bases, with 6 bases between them. Germline CDR1 KGHDR, CDR2 SFDVKD. The CDR3 spans 14 residues.

The chain is built from TRBV30 and TRBJ1-1; maybe TRBD1 (6 bases). CDR1 is GTSNPN and CDR2 is SVGIG in the germline V gene (reference sequence). The V end lost 2 bases, the J end lost 5 bases, and 18 bases lay between the germline ends. This CDR3 comprises 15 residues. This chain's CDR3 is CAWSPPARGGTEAFF. The CDR3 DNA is TGTGCCTGGAGTCCGCCGGCTAGGGGGGGAACTGAAGCTTTCTTT.

The chain employs TRBV4-3 and TRBJ1-2; D unclear. V lost 2 bases and J 7 bases, leaving 11 bases between the germline ends. Germline CDR1 reads LGHNA; CDR2 reads YSLEER. The CDR3 loop spans 13 amino acids. This chain's CDR3 is CASSQPGRGGYTF. The CDR3 nucleotides read TGCGCCAGCAGCCAACCAGGACGGGGTGGCTACACCTTC.

The V call is TRBV6-5, the J call TRBJ2-5, with D possibly matching TRBD2 (6 bases). The CDR3 runs 14 residues. The V end lost 7 bases, the J end lost 1 base, and 13 bases lay between the germline ends. Per the germline V gene, CDR1 is MNHEY and CDR2 is SVGAGI. DNA for the CDR3: TGTGCCAGCAACAGCGGGTACCCCCAAGAGACCCAGTACTTC. This sequence encodes CASNSGYPQETQYF.

V usage is TRBV30 and J usage is TRBJ1-5, with D hard to call. Deletions cut 2 bases from V and 2 bases from J, with 13 bases between. The CDR3 loop spans 15 amino acids. The germline V gene has CDR1 GTSNPN and CDR2 SVGIG (reference sequence). CDR3: CAWSYREGGNQPQHF. The DNA of the CDR3 is TGTGCCTGGAGTTATAGGGAAGGAGGCAATCAGCCCCAGCATTTT.

The chain has TRBV4-3 and TRBJ1-4; D is ambiguous. V lost 0 bases and J 8 bases, leaving 22 bases between the germline ends. The CDR3 runs 18 residues. Germline CDR1 LGHNA, CDR2 YSLEER. The CDR3 bases are TGCGCCAGCAGCCAAGATTACCTTCTGGGTCCTAGAGGGGAAAAACTGTTTTTT. Translation gives CASSQDYLLGPRGEKLFF.

The chain employs TRBV19 and TRBJ2-5; D tentatively reads TRBD1 or TRBD2 (5 bases each). Trimming cost V 8 bases and J 5 bases, with 6 bases left between them. Germline CDR1 reads LNHDA; CDR2 reads SQIVND (reference sequence). The CDR3 covers 10 residues. The CDR3 nucleotides are TGTGCCAGTGGGGACGAGACCCAGTACTTC. Protein product: CASGDETQYF.

The chain has TRBV19 and TRBJ1-5; D uncertain. Germline V lookup: CDR1 LNHDA, CDR2 SQIVND (reference sequence). The CDR3 runs to 13 residues. Deletions cut 6 bases from V and 7 bases from J, with 13 bases between. CDR3 DNA sequence: TGTGCCAGTAGGCCCTTGGGAAGCCAGCCCCAGCATTTT. Translating it yields CASRPLGSQPQHF.

The DNA of the CDR3 is TGTGCCAGCAGCTTACAGGGGGTGGGAGAGACCCAGTACTTC. Amino acid sequence: CASSLQGVGETQYF. V and J are TRBV7-2 and TRBJ2-5; the match to TRBD1 covers 7 bases. The CDR3 spans 14 residues. Germline CDR1 and CDR2: SGHTA and FQGNSA. Trimming removed 2 bases from V and 4 bases from J; junction bases left unmatched: 4.